One T cell receptor (beta chain) is described in this entry. This clonotype was seen repeatedly, ten times or more. The antigen it recognizes is unknown. Base quality data are lacking; no much larger clone is found one base away. To prepare the library, PCR was applied. The data were produced on an Illumina HiSeq 2500. Molecular barcoding was employed in the preparation of TCR libraries, with unique molecular identifiers being used to normalize TCRbeta repertoire quantification. Using fastp trimming at Q25 and MiXCR clonotype assembly, TCRdb reanalyzed the public sequencing data and kept in-frame beta chains. Each entry merges the rows of one CDR3 protein and shows their most common DNA and genes. This sample gives over 15,000 distinct CDR3 sequences in total; 12% of them show up just once. Jointly, the top ten make up about 72% of the sample. The data were taken from a study of T-cell reconstitution after alpha-beta-depleted transplantation in children (TCRdb year 2016). Background for the entire study: Using TCR repertoire profiling, the study quantitatively followed how T-cell immune reconstitution unfolded in children after TCRalphabeta/CD19-depleted allogeneic hematopoietic cell transplantation. Overall results and qualifications from the work: In some patients, the high TCRbeta diversity seen at day 60 was put down to recipient T cells and intrathymic progenitors that had survived conditioning. About two months after transplant, the apparently early recovery of alphabetaT-cell counts reportedly depended on just several hundred clones that had expanded rapidly and came from non-depleted graft cells. Over the following months the frequencies of hyperexpanded clones went down, and after one year T-cell counts and TCRbeta diversity were mostly credited to newly produced T cells.

This specimen's treatment or condition label, per the study, means: allogeneic hematopoietic cell transplantation with graft depleted of TCRalphabeta T cells and CD19 B cells. The children who served as transplant recipients had been given grafts of TCRalphabeta/CD19-depleted allogeneic hematopoietic cells. Between the V and J ends, shortened by 7 bases and 2 bases respectively, the junction contains 11 bases. From a lookup of the germline V gene (reference sequence), CDR1 and CDR2 are LGHDT and YNNKEL. Reading from cysteine to phenylalanine, the CDR3 counts 13 amino acids. Only the CDR3 part of the read is kept: 39 bases, read in frame from the first base.

The V gene is TRBV3-1 and the J gene is TRBJ2-5; no D segment can be confidently identified. The source of this sequence is a boy under three years old who had a stem cell transplant for Wiskott-Aldrich syndrome, so the T cells may come from the graft donor. The material sequenced was PBMCs, mostly from graft donor cells, taken 180 days after TCRalphabeta/CD19-depleted stem cell transplant. The CDR3 region reads CASNHVGQETQYF. The DNA sequence follows: TGTGCCAGCAACCACGTCGGACAAGAGACCCAGTACTTC.